This T cell receptor (beta chain) was retrieved from a study of cytomegalovirus exposure and HLA in healthy donors. Vbeta (60) and Jbeta (13) primers were used in the PCR. Profiled with immunoSEQ multiplex PCR; TCRdb holds only in-frame clones, not every one. The data hold under 55,000 clones, with approximately 70% observed a single time. The V and J ends lost 5 bases and 3 bases, in that order; junction bases with no gene match: 6. The CDR3 covers 14 residues. The germline V gene encodes CDR1 SEHNR and CDR2 FQNEAQ (reference sequence). The sample consisted of PBMCs. This chain connects TRBV7-9 to TRBJ2-5, with TRBD1 matching 7 bases. This TCR derives from a man in his late teens or twenties in good health and CMV-seronegative. DNA of the CDR3: TGTGCCAGCAGCCCGATGGGACAGAAAGAGACCCAGTACTTC. Translating it yields CASSPMGQKETQYF.